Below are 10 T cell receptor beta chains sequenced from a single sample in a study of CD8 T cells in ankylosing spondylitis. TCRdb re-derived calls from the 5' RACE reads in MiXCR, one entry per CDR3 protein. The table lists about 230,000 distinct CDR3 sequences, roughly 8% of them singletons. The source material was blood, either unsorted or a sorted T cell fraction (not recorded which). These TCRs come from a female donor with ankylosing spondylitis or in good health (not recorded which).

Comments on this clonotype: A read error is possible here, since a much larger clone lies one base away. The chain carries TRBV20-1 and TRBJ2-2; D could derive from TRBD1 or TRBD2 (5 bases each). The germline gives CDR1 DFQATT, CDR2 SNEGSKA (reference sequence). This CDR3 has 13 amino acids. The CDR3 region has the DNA TGCAGTGCCTTGGGGCAGAACACCGGGGAGCCGTTTTTT. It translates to CSALGQNTGEPFF.

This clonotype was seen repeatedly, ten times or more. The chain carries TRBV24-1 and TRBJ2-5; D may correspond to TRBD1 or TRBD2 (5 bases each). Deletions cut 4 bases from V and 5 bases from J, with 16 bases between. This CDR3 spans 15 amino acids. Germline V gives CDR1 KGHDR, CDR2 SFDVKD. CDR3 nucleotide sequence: TGTGCCACCAGTGACCCTGGACGGGGCAGGGAGACCCAGTACTTC. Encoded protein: CATSDPGRGRETQYF.

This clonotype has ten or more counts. CDR3 loop: CASSSTANEQFF. In DNA, the CDR3 is TGTGCCAGCAGCTCCACGGCGAATGAGCAGTTCTTC. The genes are TRBV7-6 and TRBJ2-1; D unclear. In germline, CDR1 is SGHVS, CDR2 FNYEAQ. V lost 4 bases to trimming and J lost 7 bases, with 8 bases between them. The CDR3 totals 12 residues.

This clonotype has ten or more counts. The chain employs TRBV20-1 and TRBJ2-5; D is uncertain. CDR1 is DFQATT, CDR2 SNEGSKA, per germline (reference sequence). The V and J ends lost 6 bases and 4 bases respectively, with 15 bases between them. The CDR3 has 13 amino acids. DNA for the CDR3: TGCAGTGCCCCTCGGCGCGGCACAGAGACCCAGTACTTC. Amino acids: CSAPRRGTETQYF.

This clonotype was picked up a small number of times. In nucleotides, the CDR3 is TGTGCCAGCAGCAGCCCGGACAGATTGAACACTGAAGCTTTCTTT. Its translation is CASSSPDRLNTEAFF. V and J are TRBV7-9 and TRBJ1-1, with D perhaps matching TRBD1 (6 bases). V lost 5 bases, J lost 0 bases, and 13 bases lay in between. Germline CDR1 is SEHNR and CDR2 is FQNEAQ (reference sequence). This CDR3 is 15 amino acids long.

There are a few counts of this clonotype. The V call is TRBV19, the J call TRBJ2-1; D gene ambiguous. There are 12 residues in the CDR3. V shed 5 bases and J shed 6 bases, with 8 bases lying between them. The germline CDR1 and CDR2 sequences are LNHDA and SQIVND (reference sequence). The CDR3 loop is CASSLLANEQFF. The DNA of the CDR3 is TGTGCCAGTAGTCTCCTCGCCAATGAGCAGTTCTTC. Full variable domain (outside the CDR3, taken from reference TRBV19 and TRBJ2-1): DGGITQSPKYLFRKEGQNVTLSCEQNLNHDAMYWYRQDPGQGLRLIYYSQIVNDFQKGDIAEGYSVSREKKESFPLTVTSAQKNPTAFYLCASSLLANEQFFGPGTRLTVL.

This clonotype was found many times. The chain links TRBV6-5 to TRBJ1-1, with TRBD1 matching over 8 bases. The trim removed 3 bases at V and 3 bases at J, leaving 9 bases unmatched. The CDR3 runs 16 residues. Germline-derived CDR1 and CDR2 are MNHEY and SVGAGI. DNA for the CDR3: TGTGCCAGCAGTTATCTCCCAGGGGGCGCATACACTGAAGCTTTCTTT. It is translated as CASSYLPGGAYTEAFF.

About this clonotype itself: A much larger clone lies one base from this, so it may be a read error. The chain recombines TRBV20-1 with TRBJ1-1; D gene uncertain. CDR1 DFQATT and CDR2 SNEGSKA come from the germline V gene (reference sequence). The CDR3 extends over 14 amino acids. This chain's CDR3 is CGASSDRPNTEAFF. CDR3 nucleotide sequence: TGCGGTGCTAGTTCAGACCGCCCGAACACTGAAGCTTTCTTT.

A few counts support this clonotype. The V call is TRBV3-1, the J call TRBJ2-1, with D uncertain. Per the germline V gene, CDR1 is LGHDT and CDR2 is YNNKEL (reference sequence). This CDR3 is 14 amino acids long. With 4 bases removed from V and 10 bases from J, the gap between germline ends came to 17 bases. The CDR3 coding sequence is TGTGCCAGCAGCCCAAGTGGCGAGGCATCCGAGCAGTTCTTC. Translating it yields CASSPSGEASEQFF.

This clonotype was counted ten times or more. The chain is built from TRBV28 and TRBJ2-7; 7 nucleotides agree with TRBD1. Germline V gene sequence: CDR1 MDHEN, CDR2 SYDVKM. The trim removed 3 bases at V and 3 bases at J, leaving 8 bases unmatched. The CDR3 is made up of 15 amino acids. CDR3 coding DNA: TGTGCCAGCAGTTTGAAGACAGGGAGATTCTACGAGCAGTACTTC. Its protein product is CASSLKTGRFYEQYF.